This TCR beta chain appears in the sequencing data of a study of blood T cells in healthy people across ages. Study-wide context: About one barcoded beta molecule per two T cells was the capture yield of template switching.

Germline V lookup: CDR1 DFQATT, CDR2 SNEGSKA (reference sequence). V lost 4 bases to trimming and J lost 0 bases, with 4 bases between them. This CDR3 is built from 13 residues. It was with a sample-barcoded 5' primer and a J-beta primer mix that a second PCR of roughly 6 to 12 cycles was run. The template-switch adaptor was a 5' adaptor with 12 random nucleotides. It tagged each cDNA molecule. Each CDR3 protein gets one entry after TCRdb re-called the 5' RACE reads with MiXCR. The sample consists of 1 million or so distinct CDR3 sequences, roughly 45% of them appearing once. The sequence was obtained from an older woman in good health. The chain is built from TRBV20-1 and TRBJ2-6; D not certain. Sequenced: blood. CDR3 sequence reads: CSAKDSGANVLTF. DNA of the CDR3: TGCAGTGCTAAAGACTCTGGGGCCAACGTCCTGACTTTC.